This T cell receptor (beta chain) was profiled in a study of T cell responses to AZD1222 COVID-19 vaccine (dated by TCRdb to about 2021). About the study as a whole: TCR sequencing was performed for fewer than 250 trial participants, of whom around 200 were given two doses of AZD1222 and around 26 were given two doses of MenACWY control vaccine. Enrollment into the trials was organized by age into subgroups of 18-55, 56-69 and 70-plus years, and those subgroups contained about 160, 30 and 59 TCR-sequenced participants, respectively. Overall study outcomes, separate from this receptor: Because no day 14 peak-response samples were available, repertoires were characterized only after the peak T cell response. The 56-69-year group was small, and its depth increase did not reach significance, likely because of low power. Reportedly, close to half of the unique spike-specific TCRs recognized epitopes lying outside the regions that are mutated in the B.1.351 and B.1.1.7 variants. The vaccine-associated CD4 TCRs covered the entire spike protein, and the dominant responses fell in regions 160-218 and 743-854. Most participants were white British and females outnumbered males, and the authors suggested that clonal diversity may have been underestimated. Spike-specific TCR breadth and depth rose significantly after two AZD1222 doses compared with day 0 and with MenACWY recipients. Conclusions about previously exposed vaccinees are limited because only a handful of AZD1222 recipients were SARS-CoV-2 seropositive at baseline.

Turning to this clone: Its antigen is unknown. Within one base of it there is no much larger clone, and no base qualities were kept.

The CDR3 regions of human TCRbeta chains were analyzed by immunosequencing. In the paper's pipeline: Repertoire TCRs were checked for matches against a reference library of SARS-CoV-2-specific TCRs that had been generated using the MIRA antigen-specificity platform. Breadth meant the fraction of unique TCRs that were SARS-CoV-2-associated, whereas depth meant the fraction of total T cells that were SARS-CoV-2-associated. Using the MIRA data, each spike-specific TCR was mapped to the spike region that the TCR reacts to and placed in a CD4 or CD8 class. Log10-transformed breadth and depth values were compared by one-way ANOVA with Sidak's multiple comparisons tests. The source is immuneACCESS, and TCRdb retained only in-frame sequences with V and J called. Part of the clones is not carried over; for the studies checked, unresolved V genes explain less than half of this, and the remainder is unexplained. V and J calls and clone size are as listed in that table; D and trimming were resolved from the DNA. The sample has about 150,000 clones on record, roughly 89% of them singletons. The ten largest make up roughly 1.5% of the sample.

Cut back by 5 bases and 2 bases, the V and J ends lie 8 bases apart. The CDR3 sequence holds 13 residues, the cysteine and phenylalanine included. The retained sequence is limited to the CDR3, 39 bases, with the frame set at the first base. CDR1 and CDR2, per the germline V gene (reference sequence), are SGHNT and YYREEE. Sample time point, as interpreted from the label and publication: about 28 days (+/-7) after the second vaccine dose. AZD1222 recipients whose second dose came at about 4 weeks and those whose second dose came at about 12 weeks were combined into one group, since spike-specific TCR depth and breadth did not differ between the two schedules. Samples from vaccinated people were obtained from the UK trials COV001 and COV002, which included a single-blind randomized controlled phase 2/3 trial of AZD1222 (ChAdOx1 nCoV-19) in healthy adults. Trial participant PBMC samples were collected at day 0 and day 28 after the second dose for TCRbeta chain sequencing.

This sequence was found in an adult who received the AZD1222 COVID-19 vaccine. This chain is built from TRBV5-4 and TRBJ1-3; the D segment cannot be called with confidence. The source material was peripheral blood, sampled 28 days after the second AZD1222 dose. CDR3 sequence: CASRVDTGNTIYF. The bases are TGTGCCAGCAGAGTGGATACTGGAAACACCATATATTTT. Reference TRBV5-4 and TRBJ1-3 proteins supply the regions before and after the CDR3; the full variable domain is: ETGVTQSPTHLIKTRGQQVTLRCSSQSGHNTVSWYQQALGQGPQFIFQYYREEENGRGNFPPRFSGLQFPNYSSELNVNALELDDSALYLCASRVDTGNTIYFGEGSWLTVV.